The entry that follows covers one T cell receptor (beta chain) sequence. Profiled with immunoSEQ multiplex PCR; TCRdb holds only in-frame clones, not every one. The sample yields 50,000 to 70,000 clones, 75% to 95% seen once. The data belong to a study of T cell changes during pregnancy in multiple sclerosis. Per the germline V gene, CDR1 is SGDLS and CDR2 is YYNGEE. The CDR3 is made up of 17 amino acids. The V gene end was trimmed by 0 bases and the J gene end by 7 bases; junction bases not matched to a gene: 7. This clonotype was obtained from a female donor in good health, enrolled as a control in a pregnancy study. The starting material was peripheral blood, obtained in the third trimester of pregnancy. The chain joins TRBV9 to TRBJ2-1; 13 positions agree with TRBD2. This chain's CDR3 is CASSVETSGGARNEQFF. CDR3 bases: TGTGCCAGCAGCGTAGAAACTAGCGGGGGGGCTCGAAATGAGCAGTTCTTC. The complete variable domain, with remaining parts taken from reference TRBV9 and TRBJ2-1, reads DSGVTQTPKHLITATGQRVTLRCSPRSGDLSVYWYQQSLDQGLQFLIQYYNGEERAKGNILERFSAQQFPDLHSELNLSSLELGDSALYFCASSVETSGGARNEQFFGPGTRLTVL.